The T cell receptor beta chain under discussion was sequenced for a study of PD-1 blockade in classical Hodgkin lymphoma. Note on this clone: Its antigen is unknown.

This CDR3 comprises 16 residues. Germline-derived CDR1 and CDR2 are SGHNT and YENEEA. V was trimmed by 4 bases and J by 0 bases, leaving 13 bases between them. Some clones are missing from TCRdb's copy, which holds only in-frame ones; the method was immunoSEQ multiplex PCR. Counted here are about 100,000 clones, around nine tenths occurring once; the ten biggest clones make up around 6.6%. Each patient relapsed following autologous stem cell transplantation, and prior brentuximab vedotin exposure differed. Relapsed/refractory classical Hodgkin lymphoma patients had complete, partial or progressive responses. General observations from the study: Whatever underlies the repertoire differences (possibly disease activity or prior therapy) remains undefined. Patients who responded completely had about the same baseline diversity as newly diagnosed patients. Patients who initiated nivolumab within 1 year of ASCT were excluded.

The chain links TRBV11-3 to TRBJ2-1; D unresolved. This clonotype originated in a human donor with classical Hodgkin lymphoma. The sequencing used peripheral blood mononuclear cells (PBMCs), collected before the second cycle of nivolumab. The CDR3 sequence: CASSSRHQSSYNEQFF. The CDR3 DNA reads TGTGCCAGCAGCTCAAGACACCAGAGCTCCTACAATGAGCAGTTCTTC. The entire variable domain, with the rest obtained from reference TRBV11-3 and TRBJ2-1, is as follows: EAGVVQSPRYKIIEKKQPVAFWCNPISGHNTLYWYLQNLGQGPELLIRYENEEAVDDSQLPKDRFSAERLKGVDSTLKIQPAELGDSAVYLCASSSRHQSSYNEQFFGPGTRLTVL.